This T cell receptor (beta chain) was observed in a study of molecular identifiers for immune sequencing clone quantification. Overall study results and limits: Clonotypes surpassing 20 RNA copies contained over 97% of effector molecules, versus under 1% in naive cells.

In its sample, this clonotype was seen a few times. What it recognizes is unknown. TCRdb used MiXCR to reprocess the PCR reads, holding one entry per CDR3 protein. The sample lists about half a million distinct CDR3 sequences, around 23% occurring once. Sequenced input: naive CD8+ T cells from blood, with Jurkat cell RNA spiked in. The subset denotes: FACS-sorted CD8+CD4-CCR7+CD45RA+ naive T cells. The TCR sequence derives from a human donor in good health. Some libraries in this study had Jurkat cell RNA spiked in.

The CDR3 here is CASSFLLAGATGELFF. The CDR3 nucleotides are TGTGCCAGCAGCTTCTTACTAGCGGGGGCTACCGGGGAGCTGTTTTTT. This chain uses TRBV7-9 with TRBJ2-2; 11 nucleotides align to TRBD2. V lost 3 bases and J lost 5; bases outside the gene matches: 5. Germline loops: CDR1 SEHNR, CDR2 FQNEAQ (reference sequence). This CDR3 spans 16 amino acids.